This T cell receptor beta chain was sequenced in a study of T cells in localized non-small cell lung cancer. Study observations and caveats: When the top 100 tumor clones were examined, a median approximately 59 of them also appeared in the adjacent lung, which was paired and uninvolved. Elevated circulating T cell density in blood was associated with longer overall survival.

The CDR3 totals 15 residues. Germline V CDR1 and CDR2: MNHEY, SMNVEV (reference sequence). V shed 4 bases and J 4 bases; nucleotides not matched to a gene: 8. Data came from immunoSEQ multiplex PCR; TCRdb stores just in-frame clones and leaves some out. The sample lists 50,000 to 60,000 clones, around nine tenths occurring once. With respect to this clone: Its antigen remains unidentified.

Material: PBMCs, obtained before any cancer treatment. V gene TRBV27 combines with J gene TRBJ2-7; TRBD1 matches at 9 bases. This clonotype originated in a female donor with stage II lung adenocarcinoma. CDR3 bases: TGTGCCAGCAGTTCACCCCGACAGGGGGTTTACGAGCAGTACTTC. Protein sequence: CASSSPRQGVYEQYF.